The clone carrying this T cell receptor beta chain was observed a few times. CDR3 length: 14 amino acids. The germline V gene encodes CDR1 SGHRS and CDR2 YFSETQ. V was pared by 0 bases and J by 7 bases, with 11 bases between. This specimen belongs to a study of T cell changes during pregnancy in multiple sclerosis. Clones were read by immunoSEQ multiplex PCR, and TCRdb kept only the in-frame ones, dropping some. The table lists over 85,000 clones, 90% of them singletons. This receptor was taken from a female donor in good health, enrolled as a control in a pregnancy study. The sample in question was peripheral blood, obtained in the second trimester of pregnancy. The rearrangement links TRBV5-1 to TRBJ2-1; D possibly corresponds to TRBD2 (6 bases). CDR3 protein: CASSLAETRNEQFF. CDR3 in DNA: TGCGCCAGCAGCTTGGCCGAGACTAGGAATGAGCAGTTCTTC.